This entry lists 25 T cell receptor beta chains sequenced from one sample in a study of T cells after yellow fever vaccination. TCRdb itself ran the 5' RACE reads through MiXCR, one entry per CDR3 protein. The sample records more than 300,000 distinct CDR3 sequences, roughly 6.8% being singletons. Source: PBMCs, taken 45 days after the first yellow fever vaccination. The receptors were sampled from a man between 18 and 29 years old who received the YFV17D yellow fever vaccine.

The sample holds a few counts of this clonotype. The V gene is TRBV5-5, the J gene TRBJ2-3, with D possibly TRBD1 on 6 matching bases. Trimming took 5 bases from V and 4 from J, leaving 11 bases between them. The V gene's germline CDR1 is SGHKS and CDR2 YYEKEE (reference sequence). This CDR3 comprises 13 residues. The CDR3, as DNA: TGTGCCAGCAGACTGGGGGCCTCAGATACGCAGTATTTT. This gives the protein CASRLGASDTQYF. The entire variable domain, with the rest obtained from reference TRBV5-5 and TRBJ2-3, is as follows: DAGVTQSPTHLIKTRGQQVTLRCSPISGHKSVSWYQQVLGQGPQFIFQYYEKEERGRGNFPDRFSARQFPNYSSELNVNALLLGDSALYLCASRLGASDTQYFGPGTRLTVL.

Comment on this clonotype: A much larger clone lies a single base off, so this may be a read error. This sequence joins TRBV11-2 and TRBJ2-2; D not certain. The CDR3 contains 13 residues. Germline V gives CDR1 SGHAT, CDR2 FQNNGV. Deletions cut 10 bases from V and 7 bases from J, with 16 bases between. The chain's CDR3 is CATHSRADGELFF. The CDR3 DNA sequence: TGTGCCACCCATTCCCGGGCAGACGGGGAGCTGTTTTTT.

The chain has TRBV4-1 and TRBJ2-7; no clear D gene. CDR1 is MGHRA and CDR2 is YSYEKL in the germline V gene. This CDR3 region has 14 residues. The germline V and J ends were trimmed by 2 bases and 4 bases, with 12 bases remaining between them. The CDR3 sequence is CASSQRVTEYEQYF. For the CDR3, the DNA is TGCGCCAGCAGCCAACGGGTCACCGAATACGAGCAGTACTTC.

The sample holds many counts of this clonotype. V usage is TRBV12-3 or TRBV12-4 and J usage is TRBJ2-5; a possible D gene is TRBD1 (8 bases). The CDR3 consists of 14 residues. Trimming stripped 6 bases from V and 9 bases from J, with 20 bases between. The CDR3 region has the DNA TGTGCCAGCAGGCGGACAGGGAGGGTCAGGTCCCAGTACTTC. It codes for CASRRTGRVRSQYF.

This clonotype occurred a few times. CDR3 loop: CASSQEGAAADTQYF. DNA of the CDR3: TGCGCCAGCAGCCAAGAGGGGGCCGCGGCAGATACGCAGTATTTT. The V and J genes are TRBV4-1 and TRBJ2-3; D possibly corresponds to TRBD1 (6 bases). The CDR3 contains 15 residues. With 0 bases removed from V and 4 bases from J, the gap between germline ends came to 11 bases. The germline V gene has CDR1 MGHRA and CDR2 YSYEKL.

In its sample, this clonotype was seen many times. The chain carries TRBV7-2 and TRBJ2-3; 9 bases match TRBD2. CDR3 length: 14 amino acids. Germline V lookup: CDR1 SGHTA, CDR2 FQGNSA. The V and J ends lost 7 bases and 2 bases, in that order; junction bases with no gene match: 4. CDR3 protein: CASTLAGHTDTQYF. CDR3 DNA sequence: TGTGCCAGCACCCTAGCGGGGCACACAGATACGCAGTATTTT.

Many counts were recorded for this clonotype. This CDR3 reads CASSRTGGYEQYF. The CDR3 nucleotides are TGTGCCAGCAGCCGGACAGGGGGTTACGAGCAGTACTTC. The V and J genes are TRBV7-9 and TRBJ2-7, with TRBD1 matching over 10 bases. CDR1 and CDR2 (germline): SEHNR, FQNEAQ (reference sequence). CDR3 length: 13 amino acids. V gave up 5 bases and J gave up 4 bases; unmatched junction bases: 2.

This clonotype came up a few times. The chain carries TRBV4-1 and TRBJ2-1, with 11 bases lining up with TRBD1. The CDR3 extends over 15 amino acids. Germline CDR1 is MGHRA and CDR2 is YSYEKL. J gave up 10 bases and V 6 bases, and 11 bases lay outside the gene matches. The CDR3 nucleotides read TGCGCCAGCAGATCCGTGGGACAGGGGGTAGACGAGCAGTTCTTC. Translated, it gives CASRSVGQGVDEQFF.

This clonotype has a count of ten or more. The CDR3 bases are TGTGCCAGCACGACAGGGGTATATTCACCCCTCCACTTT. Protein product: CASTTGVYSPLHF. The rearrangement joins TRBV7-2 to TRBJ1-6; 8 nucleotides match TRBD1. V lost 7 bases to trimming and J lost 8 bases; unmatched junction nucleotides: 4. The CDR3 has 13 amino acids. Germline V gene lookup returns CDR1 SGHTA and CDR2 FQGNSA.

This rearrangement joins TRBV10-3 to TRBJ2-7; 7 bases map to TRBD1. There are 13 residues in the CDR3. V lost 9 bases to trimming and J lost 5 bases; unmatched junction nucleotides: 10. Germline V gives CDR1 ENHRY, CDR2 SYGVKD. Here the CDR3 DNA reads TGTGCCATGCGTACCGGGACAGAAGACGAGCAGTACGTC. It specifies CAMRTGTEDEQYV.

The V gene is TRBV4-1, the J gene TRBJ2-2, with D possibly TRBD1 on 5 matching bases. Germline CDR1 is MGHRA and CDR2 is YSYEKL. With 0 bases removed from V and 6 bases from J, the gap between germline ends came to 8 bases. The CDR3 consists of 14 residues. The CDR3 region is CASSQEGLAGELFF. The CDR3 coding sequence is TGCGCCAGCAGCCAAGAGGGGCTAGCCGGGGAGCTGTTTTTT.

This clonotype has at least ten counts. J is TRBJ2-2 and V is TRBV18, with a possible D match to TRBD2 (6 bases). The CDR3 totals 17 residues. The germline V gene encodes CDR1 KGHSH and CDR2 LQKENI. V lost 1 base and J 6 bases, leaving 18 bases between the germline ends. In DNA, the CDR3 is TGTGCCAGCTCACCACGGGGACTCAGTAAAGTGGCCGGGGAGCTGTTTTTT. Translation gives CASSPRGLSKVAGELFF.

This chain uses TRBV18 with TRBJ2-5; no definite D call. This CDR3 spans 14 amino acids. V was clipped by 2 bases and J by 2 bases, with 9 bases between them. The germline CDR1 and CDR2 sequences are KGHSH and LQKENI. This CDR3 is CASSPWTRQETQYF. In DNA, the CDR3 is TGTGCCAGCTCACCATGGACGAGGCAAGAGACCCAGTACTTC.

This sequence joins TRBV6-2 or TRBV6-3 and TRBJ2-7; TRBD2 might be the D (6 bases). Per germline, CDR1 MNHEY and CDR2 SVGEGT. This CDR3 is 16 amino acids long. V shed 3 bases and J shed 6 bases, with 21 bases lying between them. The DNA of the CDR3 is TGTGCCAGCAGTTATAACCCGAGGCGGGGTAGGAGCGAGCAGTACGTC. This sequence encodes CASSYNPRRGRSEQYV.

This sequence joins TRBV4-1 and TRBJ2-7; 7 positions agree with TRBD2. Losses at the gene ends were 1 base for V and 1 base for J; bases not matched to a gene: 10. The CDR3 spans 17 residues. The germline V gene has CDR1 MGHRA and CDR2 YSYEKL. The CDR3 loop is CASSQGILGGRSYEQYF. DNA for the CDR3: TGCGCCAGCAGCCAAGGAATTCTCGGGGGGAGATCCTACGAGCAGTACTTC.

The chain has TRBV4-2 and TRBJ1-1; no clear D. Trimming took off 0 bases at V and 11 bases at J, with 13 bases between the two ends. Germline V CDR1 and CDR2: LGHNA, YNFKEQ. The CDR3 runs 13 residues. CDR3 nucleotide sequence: TGTGCCAGCAGCCAAGAAGGGTCAGGAGTCGCTTTCTTT. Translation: CASSQEGSGVAFF.

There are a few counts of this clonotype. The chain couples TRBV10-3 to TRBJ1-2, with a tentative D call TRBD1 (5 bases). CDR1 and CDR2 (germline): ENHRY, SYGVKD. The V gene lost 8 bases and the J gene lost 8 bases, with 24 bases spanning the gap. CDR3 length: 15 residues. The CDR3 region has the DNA TGTGCCATCCGTGGGGGACTCGCTTCGGAATGGGGCTACACCTTC. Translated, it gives CAIRGGLASEWGYTF.

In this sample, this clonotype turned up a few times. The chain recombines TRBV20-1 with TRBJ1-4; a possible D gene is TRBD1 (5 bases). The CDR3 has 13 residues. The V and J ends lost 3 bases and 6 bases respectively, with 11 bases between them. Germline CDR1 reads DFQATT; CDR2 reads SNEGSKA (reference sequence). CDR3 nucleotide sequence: TGCAGTGCTAGGGACACTGTGGATGAAAAACTGTTTTTT. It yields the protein CSARDTVDEKLFF.

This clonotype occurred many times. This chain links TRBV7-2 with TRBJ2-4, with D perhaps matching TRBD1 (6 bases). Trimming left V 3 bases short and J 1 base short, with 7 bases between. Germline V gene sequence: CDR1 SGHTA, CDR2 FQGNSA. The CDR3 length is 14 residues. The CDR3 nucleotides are TGTGCCAGCAGCTTTAGGGGGGCCAAAAACATTCAGTACTTC. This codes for CASSFRGAKNIQYF.

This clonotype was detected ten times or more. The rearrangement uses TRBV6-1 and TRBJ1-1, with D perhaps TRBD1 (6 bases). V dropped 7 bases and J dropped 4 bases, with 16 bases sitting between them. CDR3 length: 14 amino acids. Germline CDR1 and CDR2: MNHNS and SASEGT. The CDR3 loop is CASISRGRGTEAFF. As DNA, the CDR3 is TGTGCCAGCATCAGTCGGGGGCGAGGCACTGAAGCTTTCTTT.

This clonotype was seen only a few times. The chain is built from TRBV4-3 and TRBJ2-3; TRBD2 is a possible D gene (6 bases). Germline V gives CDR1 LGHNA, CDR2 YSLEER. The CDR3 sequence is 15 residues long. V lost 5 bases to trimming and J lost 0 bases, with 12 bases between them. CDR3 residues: CASSVSGASTDTQYF. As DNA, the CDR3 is TGCGCCAGCAGCGTTTCGGGAGCTAGCACAGATACGCAGTATTTT.

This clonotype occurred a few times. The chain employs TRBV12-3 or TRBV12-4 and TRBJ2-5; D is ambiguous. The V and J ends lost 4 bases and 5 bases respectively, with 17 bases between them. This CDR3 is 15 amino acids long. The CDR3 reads CASSYSALRRETQYF. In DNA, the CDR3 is TGTGCCAGCAGTTATTCCGCCCTCCGAAGGGAGACCCAGTACTTC.

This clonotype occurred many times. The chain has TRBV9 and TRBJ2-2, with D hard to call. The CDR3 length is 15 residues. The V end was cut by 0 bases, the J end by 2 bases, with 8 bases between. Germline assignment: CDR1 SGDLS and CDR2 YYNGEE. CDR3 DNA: TGTGCCAGCAGCGTAGAGACGGAAAACACCGGGGAGCTGTTTTTT. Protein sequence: CASSVETENTGELFF. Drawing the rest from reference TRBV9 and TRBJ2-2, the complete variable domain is DSGVTQTPKHLITATGQRVTLRCSPRSGDLSVYWYQQSLDQGLQFLIQYYNGEERAKGNILERFSAQQFPDLHSELNLSSLELGDSALYFCASSVETENTGELFFGEGSRLTVL.

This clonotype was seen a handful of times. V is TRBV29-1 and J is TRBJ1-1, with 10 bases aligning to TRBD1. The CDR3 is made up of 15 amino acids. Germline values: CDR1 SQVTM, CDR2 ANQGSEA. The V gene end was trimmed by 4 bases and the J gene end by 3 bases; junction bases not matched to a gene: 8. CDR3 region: CSVVGDRGLDTEAFF. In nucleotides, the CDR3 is TGCAGCGTTGTAGGGGACAGGGGCCTGGACACTGAAGCTTTCTTT.

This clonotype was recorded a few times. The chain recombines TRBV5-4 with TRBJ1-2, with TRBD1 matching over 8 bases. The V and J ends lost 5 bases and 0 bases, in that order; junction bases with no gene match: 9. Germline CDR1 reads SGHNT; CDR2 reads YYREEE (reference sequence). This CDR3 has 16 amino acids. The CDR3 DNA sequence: TGTGCCAGCAGGCGGACAGGGCTCGGAGCTAACTATGGCTACACCTTC. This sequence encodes CASRRTGLGANYGYTF.